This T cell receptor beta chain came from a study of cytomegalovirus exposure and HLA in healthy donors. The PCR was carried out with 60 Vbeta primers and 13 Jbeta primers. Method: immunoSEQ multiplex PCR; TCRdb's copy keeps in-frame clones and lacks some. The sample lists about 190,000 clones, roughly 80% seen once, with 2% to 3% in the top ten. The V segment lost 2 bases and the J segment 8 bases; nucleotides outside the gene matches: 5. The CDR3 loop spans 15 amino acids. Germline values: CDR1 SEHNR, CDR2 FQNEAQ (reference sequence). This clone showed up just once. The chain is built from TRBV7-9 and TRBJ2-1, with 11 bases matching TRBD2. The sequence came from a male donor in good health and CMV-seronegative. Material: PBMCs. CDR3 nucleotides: TGTGCCAGCAGCTTAACTAGCGGGAGAATCGATGAGCAGTTCTTC. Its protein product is CASSLTSGRIDEQFF.